This T cell receptor beta chain appears in the sequencing data of a study of CD8 T cells in Susac syndrome (dated by TCRdb to about 2019). For the study in its entirety: Of the Susac syndrome patients who were sequenced, eight were in clinical remission while about six had clinically active disease. Susac syndrome patients were therapy-naive, on corticosteroids (some also receiving IVIg), or on IVIg alone at blood withdrawal. Whether CD8+ T cell activation and differentiation in Susac syndrome was antigen driven was tested using repertoire sequencing. Broader findings and caveats from the paper: The study acknowledged that relatively few individuals were included in the TCR sequencing and HLA analysis. No clonal expansion was detected in the CD4+ T cell repertoire of Susac syndrome patients.

Peripheral blood CD8+ and CD4+ T cells from healthy donors, Susac syndrome patients and multiple sclerosis patients were profiled using high-throughput TCR beta sequencing. Susac syndrome patients met recently defined diagnostic criteria for definite or probable disease. Bulk CD8+ and CD4+ T cells were purified by magnetic negative isolation, whereas CD8+ TEMRA cells were enriched by FACS. Blood was drawn into EDTA tubes, processed within 24 hours, and PBMCs were isolated by density gradient centrifugation. PBMCs intended for TCR sequencing were cryopreserved in liquid nitrogen and were subsequently thawed in a 37 degrees C water bath. Purity of sorted or isolated CD4+, CD8+ and CD8+ TEMRA cells was at least 90%. The germline V gene (reference sequence) gives CDR1 as DFQATT and CDR2 as SNEGSKA. V has 4 bases trimmed and J has 2 bases trimmed; junction bases matching no gene number 17. The CDR3 starts with the cysteine, ends with the phenylalanine, and has 18 residues. Left in the record is the CDR3 DNA by itself, 54 bases read in frame from the first base.

RNA was extracted with the RNeasy kit and roughly 0.45 to 1 ug was reverse transcribed using random hexamers. TCR beta CDR3 regions were amplified with the immunoSEQ multiplex PCR assay covering 54 Vbeta and 13 Jbeta segments. Bias from PCR amplification was corrected by using a synthetic template baseline for primer optimization and for computational correction. Regarding the original processing steps: Only productive sequences were kept, with reads annotated to V, D and J genes according to IMGT and analyzed in immunoSEQ Analyzer. Clonality was calculated as one minus the Shannon entropy normalized by log2 of the number of productive unique sequences. For each patient and control, public and private clones were evaluated within the 100 most prevalent clones. A clone was defined as Susac-specific if it was absent from the healthy and MS cohorts, from roughly 990 published viral clones and from other ImmuneACCESS disease sequences. The public reads were reanalyzed by TCRdb: fastp trimming at Q25, MiXCR alignment, in-frame beta chains only. Every distinct CDR3 protein forms one entry, paired with its most common genes and DNA. These V and J calls rely on TCRdb rather than the paper's analysis. For this sample the table gives some 210,000 distinct CDR3 sequences, of which about 95% were detected only once. Under 0.2% of the sample is held by the ten biggest clonotypes.

In regard to this clonotype: It has no known antigen specificity. One base away there is no much larger clone; base qualities are not given.

The V gene is TRBV20-1 and the J gene is TRBJ1-5; TRBD1 aligns with 7 central bases. This TCR came from a human donor with Susac syndrome. Sequencing input: CD4+ T cells from PBMCs. The DNA sequence follows: TGCAGTGCTACTAGACAGGGCGACCTAATCGGGGGCAATCAGCCCCAGCATTTT. The resulting protein is CSATRQGDLIGGNQPQHF.